Described below is a single T cell receptor (beta chain) sequence and its context. Its target antigen remains unknown. No base-level quality is on record; no much larger clone is a single base apart. The entry originates in a study of T cell responses to AZD1222 COVID-19 vaccine (dated by TCRdb to the early 2020s). Describing the broader study: AZD1222 recipients with second doses at about 4 weeks or about 12 weeks were pooled, because spike-specific TCR depth and breadth did not differ between schedules. TCR sequencing was performed for approximately 240 trial participants, of whom around 200 were given two doses of AZD1222 and about 25 were given two doses of MenACWY control vaccine. Enrollment into the trials was organized by age into subgroups of 18-55, 56-69 and 70-plus years, and those subgroups contained roughly 160, 29 and 62 TCR-sequenced participants, respectively.

The sample's time point, from its label and the paper: baseline before first vaccination. Vaccinee samples came from UK trials COV001 and COV002, including a single-blind randomized controlled phase 2/3 trial of AZD1222 (ChAdOx1 nCoV-19) in healthy adults. For TCRbeta chain sequencing, PBMC samples were collected from trial participants at day 0 and at day 28 after the second dose. Inclusive of the bounding cysteine and phenylalanine, the CDR3 is 16 residues long. Of all the DNA, just the CDR3 is kept, 48 bases in frame from base 1. CDR1 and CDR2, per the germline V gene, are SGHRS and YFSETQ. Trimming takes 4 bases off V and 3 bases off J; junction bases not matched to a gene: 8. Findings and caveats that apply to the study as a whole: In the small 56-69-year group, the increase in depth fell short of significance, most likely because of low power. Conclusions about previously exposed vaccinees are limited, since just a handful of AZD1222 recipients were seropositive for SARS-CoV-2 at baseline. Most participants were white British and females outnumbered males, and the authors suggested that clonal diversity may have been underestimated. The vaccine-associated CD4 TCRs covered the entire spike protein, and the dominant responses fell in regions 160-218 and 743-854. No day 14 peak-response samples were available, so repertoires were characterized only after the peak T cell response. A significant rise in spike-specific TCR breadth and depth was observed after two AZD1222 doses relative to day 0 and relative to MenACWY recipients. Reportedly, almost half of the unique spike-specific TCRs recognized epitopes lying outside the regions that are mutated in the B.1.351 and B.1.1.7 variants.

The CDR3 regions of human TCRbeta chains were analyzed by immunosequencing. Per the original workflow: TCRs in the repertoires were compared against a reference library of SARS-CoV-2-specific TCRs that had been generated with the MIRA antigen-specificity platform. Breadth was defined as the fraction of unique TCRs that were SARS-CoV-2-associated. Depth was defined as the fraction of total T cells that were SARS-CoV-2-associated. Each spike-specific TCR was assigned to its reactive spike region and to a CD4 or CD8 class using the MIRA data. Log10-transformed breadth and depth values were compared by one-way ANOVA with Sidak's multiple comparisons tests. Here the immuneACCESS table is served through TCRdb, limited to in-frame sequences with V and J called. Missing clones are a known gap in these copies; in checked studies unresolved V genes cover under half, and the rest lacks a known reason. V, J and clone size derive from that table, while D and trimming were established from the DNA sequence. Across this sample there are about 170,000 clones, with about 92% seen only once. 2.5% to 3% of the sample belongs to the ten largest clones.

The sequences come from peripheral blood, collected on day 0 of AZD1222 vaccination. This TCR was sampled from an adult in good health. Here the chain combines TRBV5-1 and TRBJ2-7; the central 12 bases match TRBD2. The CDR3 loop reads CASSGGTSGRNYEQYF. The nucleotide sequence is TGCGCCAGCAGCGGGGGGACTAGCGGGCGAAACTACGAGCAGTACTTC.